The next 27 T cell receptor beta chains were all read from a single sample in a study of blood T cell repertoires in COVID-19. Some clones are missing from TCRdb's copy, which holds only in-frame ones; the method was immunoSEQ multiplex PCR. Among about 120,000 clones, around 86% were seen once, and the ten largest hold about 4.1%. Source material: peripheral blood. Receptors originate from a man between 40 and 49 years old with acute or convalescent COVID-19.

The V gene is TRBV14, the J gene TRBJ2-4; D possibly corresponds to TRBD1 (6 bases). Trimming removed 3 bases at V and 2 bases at J, with 11 bases between. The CDR3 runs 15 residues. Germline CDR1 is SGHDN and CDR2 is FVKESK. CDR3 sequence (DNA): TGTGCCAGCAGCCAGGACCAGGGGTCCAAAAACATTCAGTACTTC. It yields the protein CASSQDQGSKNIQYF.

This chain uses TRBV30 with TRBJ2-5, with D perhaps matching TRBD2 (6 bases). Germline CDR1 is GTSNPN and CDR2 is SVGIG (reference sequence). Trimming removed 5 bases from V and 2 bases from J, with 15 bases in between. This CDR3 spans 14 amino acids. The CDR3 region is CAWDGTRGQETQYF. CDR3 bases: TGTGCCTGGGACGGGACTCGAGGGCAAGAGACCCAGTACTTC.

This clone came up once. The V and J genes are TRBV7-2 and TRBJ2-5; 14 nucleotides align to TRBD2. Germline trimming cut 1 base from V and 4 bases from J; bases unmatched to any gene: 8. Germline V lookup: CDR1 SGHTA, CDR2 FQGNSA. The CDR3 has 18 residues. CDR3 amino acids: CASSLVGTSGGGGETQYF. The CDR3 region has the DNA TGTGCCAGCAGCTTAGTGGGGACTAGCGGGGGCGGTGGAGAGACCCAGTACTTC.

The rearrangement links TRBV19 to TRBJ2-7, with a tentative D call TRBD2 (6 bases). There are 17 residues in the CDR3. The ends were cut back, 6 bases at V and 3 bases at J, with 24 bases in the middle. Germline lookup yields CDR1 LNHDA and CDR2 SQIVND (reference sequence). CDR3 loop: CASRLTGDSSKIYEQYF. CDR3 DNA sequence: TGTGCCAGTAGGCTCACCGGGGACTCAAGTAAGATCTACGAGCAGTACTTC.

This clone was detected once. V is TRBV9 and J is TRBJ1-3, with 7 positions matching TRBD1. The CDR3 contains 16 residues. Trimming cost V 1 base and J 4 bases; bases outside gene matches: 8. Looked up from germline, CDR1 is SGDLS and CDR2 is YYNGEE. In DNA, the CDR3 is TGTGCCAGCAGCGTATTCCCAGACAGGGCCGGAAACACCATATATTTT. Translated, it gives CASSVFPDRAGNTIYF.

This clone was recorded once. The chain uses TRBV5-1 and TRBJ2-7, with D tentatively TRBD1 (6 bases). Trimming pared 0 bases from V and 4 bases from J, leaving 11 bases between. This CDR3 contains 14 residues. Germline assignment: CDR1 SGHRS and CDR2 YFSETQ. The chain's CDR3 is CASSLAQGPYEQYF. CDR3 bases: TGCGCCAGCAGCTTGGCACAGGGTCCATACGAGCAGTACTTC.

The chain joins TRBV7-3 to TRBJ2-5; a possible D gene is TRBD1 (6 bases). The CDR3 has 13 amino acids. Germline lookup yields CDR1 SGHTA and CDR2 FQGTGA. V was pared by 4 bases and J by 7 bases, with 13 bases between. The CDR3 sequence: CASSSTGPGTQYF. In DNA form, the CDR3 reads TGTGCCAGCAGCTCGACAGGTCCTGGGACCCAGTACTTC.

The CDR3 spells CASSRQAYGYTF. The CDR3 bases are TGTGCCAGCAGCCGACAGGCCTATGGCTACACCTTC. The J gene is TRBJ1-2, the V gene TRBV14; tentative D call: TRBD1 (6 bases). Germline V gene data show CDR1 as SGHDN and CDR2 as FVKESK. The CDR3 has 12 amino acids. V dropped 4 bases and J dropped 4 bases, with 7 bases sitting between them.

This chain joins TRBV10-3 and TRBJ1-4, with 7 bases lining up with TRBD1. Germline V gene sequence: CDR1 ENHRY, CDR2 SYGVKD. With V trimmed by 6 bases and J by 5 bases, 3 bases remained unmatched. This CDR3 has 13 residues. The CDR3 is CAIRGTENEKLFF. The CDR3 region has the DNA TGTGCCATCAGAGGGACAGAAAATGAAAAACTGTTTTTT.

This CDR3 is CASSLSGGTGELFF. The CDR3 DNA is TGCGCCAGCAGCTTGTCGGGAGGCACCGGGGAGCTGTTTTTT. This chain connects TRBV5-1 to TRBJ2-2; 7 bases are shared with TRBD2. Germline CDR1 SGHRS, CDR2 YFSETQ. The CDR3 is made up of 14 amino acids. With V trimmed by 1 base and J by 4 bases, 1 base remained unmatched.

The chain recombines TRBV4-3 with TRBJ1-1; D is undetermined. In germline, CDR1 is LGHNA, CDR2 YSLEER. The CDR3 covers 14 residues. Trimming removed 0 bases at V and 8 bases at J, with 13 bases between. The CDR3: CASSQDRSGVEAFF. In nucleotides, the CDR3 is TGCGCCAGCAGCCAAGATCGAAGTGGAGTCGAAGCTTTCTTT.

This chain joins TRBV6-5 and TRBJ2-7; possibly TRBD1 for D (5 bases). The CDR3 runs to 15 residues. CDR1 and CDR2 from the germline V gene are MNHEY and SVGAGI. The V end lost 7 bases, the J end lost 3 bases, and 19 bases lay between the germline ends. DNA for the CDR3: TGTGCCAGCACCCTACAGGATCCAGGGTTCTACGAGCAGTACTTC. It specifies CASTLQDPGFYEQYF.

The chain combines TRBV7-2 with TRBJ1-1; D gene ambiguous. CDR3 length: 13 residues. V was shortened by 3 bases and J by 6 bases, with 11 bases between the two germline ends. Germline V gene data show CDR1 as SGHTA and CDR2 as FQGNSA. CDR3 sequence reads: CASSFRDLSEAFF. CDR3 coding DNA: TGTGCCAGCAGCTTCCGGGATTTATCTGAAGCTTTCTTT.

The V and J genes are TRBV19 and TRBJ2-2; possibly TRBD1 for D (6 bases). V lost 2 bases to trimming and J lost 4 bases, with 14 bases between them. The CDR3 has 16 residues. Germline V CDR1 and CDR2: LNHDA, SQIVND (reference sequence). Here the CDR3 reads CASSIRGTTITGELFF. The CDR3 bases are TGTGCCAGTAGTATAAGGGGGACAACAATCACCGGGGAGCTGTTTTTT. Variable domain in full (rest from reference TRBV19 and TRBJ2-2): DGGITQSPKYLFRKEGQNVTLSCEQNLNHDAMYWYRQDPGQGLRLIYYSQIVNDFQKGDIAEGYSVSREKKESFPLTVTSAQKNPTAFYLCASSIRGTTITGELFFGEGSRLTVL.

The rearrangement uses TRBV19 and TRBJ1-1; a weak D match, TRBD1 (5 bases). V lost 5 bases to trimming and J lost 0 bases, with 16 bases between them. In germline, CDR1 is LNHDA, CDR2 SQIVND (reference sequence). The CDR3 covers 16 residues. CDR3 sequence reads: CASSRVSGTLNTEAFF. The CDR3 DNA reads TGTGCCAGTAGTCGCGTCTCAGGGACTCTGAACACTGAAGCTTTCTTT. The complete variable domain, with remaining parts taken from reference TRBV19 and TRBJ1-1, reads DGGITQSPKYLFRKEGQNVTLSCEQNLNHDAMYWYRQDPGQGLRLIYYSQIVNDFQKGDIAEGYSVSREKKESFPLTVTSAQKNPTAFYLCASSRVSGTLNTEAFFGQGTRLTVV.

The V and J genes are TRBV2 and TRBJ1-1; D is unclear. Trimming shortened V by 7 bases and J by 4 bases, and 16 bases separated the two germline ends. CDR3 length equals 14 residues. The V gene's germline CDR1 is SNHLY and CDR2 FYNNEI. The DNA for the CDR3 is TGTGCCAGCAAACTAGAAGCGGGAAGCACTGAAGCTTTCTTT. It codes for CASKLEAGSTEAFF.

This clone has only a few counts. The chain links TRBV4-3 to TRBJ1-2; D might be TRBD1 (6 bases). CDR1 is LGHNA, CDR2 YSLEER, per germline. The length of the CDR3 is 15 residues. Trimming pared 3 bases from V and 5 bases from J, leaving 16 bases between. The CDR3 loop is CASSHGQPQTYGYTF. Written as DNA, the CDR3 is TGCGCCAGCAGCCACGGACAGCCTCAAACATATGGCTACACCTTC.

V is TRBV29-1 and J is TRBJ1-1; possibly TRBD1 for D (6 bases). Trimming removed 4 bases at V and 1 base at J, with 19 bases between. The CDR3 is 16 residues long. The germline V gene has CDR1 SQVTM and CDR2 ANQGSEA. Here the CDR3 DNA reads TGCAGCGTTGGTGGTTACGGGGTAGGGGGGAACACTGAAGCTTTCTTT. Protein product: CSVGGYGVGGNTEAFF.

The V gene is TRBV5-1, the J gene TRBJ1-4, with D unresolved. CDR3 length: 14 amino acids. Trimming took off 0 bases at V and 4 bases at J, with 7 bases between the two ends. Germline V gene lookup returns CDR1 SGHRS and CDR2 YFSETQ. The CDR3 region has the DNA TGCGCCAGCAGCTTGGAGCCCTATAATGAAAAACTGTTTTTT. Amino acid sequence: CASSLEPYNEKLFF.

This sequence joins TRBV7-9 and TRBJ2-7; TRBD1 matches at 8 bases. This CDR3 has 14 residues. The germline V gene encodes CDR1 SEHNR and CDR2 FQNEAQ (reference sequence). The V and J ends lost 4 bases and 0 bases, in that order; junction bases with no gene match: 2. The DNA for the CDR3 is TGTGCCAGCAGCTCGACAGGGGCCTCCTACGAGCAGTACTTC. It encodes CASSSTGASYEQYF.

The genes are TRBV20-1 and TRBJ2-7; perhaps TRBD2 as D (5 bases). There are 13 residues in the CDR3. From germline, CDR1 is DFQATT and CDR2 SNEGSKA (reference sequence). V lost 3 bases to trimming and J lost 2 bases, with 11 bases between them. The CDR3 nucleotides are TGCAGTGCTAGTGGCGACGGGACCTACGAGCAGTACTTC. Translating it yields CSASGDGTYEQYF.

This sequence joins TRBV6-5 and TRBJ1-3, with D hard to call. Germline CDR1 and CDR2: MNHEY and SVGAGI. CDR3 size: 15 residues. Between the trimmed V and J ends, which lost 0 bases and 0 bases, there was a span of 6 bases. CDR3 nucleotides: TGTGCCAGCAGTTACTCGCGAGACTCTGGAAACACCATATATTTT. The encoded protein is CASSYSRDSGNTIYF.

This sequence joins TRBV5-5 and TRBJ1-5; 9 nucleotides align to TRBD1. CDR1 SGHKS and CDR2 YYEKEE come from the germline V gene (reference sequence). The CDR3 consists of 14 residues. The ends lost 4 bases at V and 4 bases at J; junction bases unmatched: 3. CDR3 bases: TGTGCCAGCAGCCTACAGGGGGCGAATCAGCCCCAGCATTTT. It translates to CASSLQGANQPQHF.

The V call is TRBV7-6, the J call TRBJ2-6; TRBD1 agrees at 7 bases. CDR3 size: 18 residues. With V trimmed by 4 bases and J by 0 bases, 9 bases remained unmatched. CDR1 is SGHVS, CDR2 FNYEAQ, per germline. The CDR3 here is CASSSPGTDYSGANVLTF. The CDR3 bases are TGTGCCAGCAGCTCCCCCGGGACAGACTACTCTGGGGCCAACGTCCTGACTTTC.

CDR3 bases: TGTGCCAGCAGCTTAGACAGGGTTGGAACCGGGGAGCTGTTTTTT. It yields the protein CASSLDRVGTGELFF. The chain uses TRBV11-2 and TRBJ2-2; D is possibly TRBD1 (5 bases). V was pared by 0 bases and J by 5 bases, with 10 bases between. CDR1 SGHAT and CDR2 FQNNGV come from the germline V gene. This CDR3 contains 15 residues.

This clone has a single count. This chain connects TRBV7-2 to TRBJ2-2; 7 nucleotides match TRBD2. This CDR3 spans 16 amino acids. V lost 4 bases to trimming and J lost 5 bases; unmatched junction nucleotides: 10. CDR1 and CDR2 from the germline V gene are SGHTA and FQGNSA. CDR3 residues: CASSSATSPGTGELFF. In DNA, the CDR3 is TGTGCCAGCAGCTCCGCGACTAGCCCTGGGACCGGGGAGCTGTTTTTT.

The V and J genes are TRBV19 and TRBJ1-5; 7 nucleotides match TRBD1. Germline V gene lookup returns CDR1 LNHDA and CDR2 SQIVND (reference sequence). CDR3 length: 14 amino acids. J was trimmed by 5 bases and V by 10 bases; bases with no gene match: 11. CDR3 coding DNA: TGTGCCACCTCGGAGGGCAGGGGGTATCAGCCCCAGCATTTT. Its translation is CATSEGRGYQPQHF. Full variable domain (outside the CDR3, taken from reference TRBV19 and TRBJ1-5): DGGITQSPKYLFRKEGQNVTLSCEQNLNHDAMYWYRQDPGQGLRLIYYSQIVNDFQKGDIAEGYSVSREKKESFPLTVTSAQKNPTAFYLCATSEGRGYQPQHFGDGTRLSIL.